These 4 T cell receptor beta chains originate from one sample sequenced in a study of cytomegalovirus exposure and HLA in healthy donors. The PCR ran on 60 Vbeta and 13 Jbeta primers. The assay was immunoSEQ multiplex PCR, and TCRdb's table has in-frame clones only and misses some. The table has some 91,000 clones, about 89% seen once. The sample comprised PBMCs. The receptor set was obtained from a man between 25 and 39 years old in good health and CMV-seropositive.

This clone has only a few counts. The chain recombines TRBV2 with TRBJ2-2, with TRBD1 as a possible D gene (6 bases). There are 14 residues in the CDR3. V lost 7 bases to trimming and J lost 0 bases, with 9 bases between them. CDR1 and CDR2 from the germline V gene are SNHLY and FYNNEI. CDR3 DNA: TGTGCCAGCATGGACAGATCGAACACCGGGGAGCTGTTTTTT. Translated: CASMDRSNTGELFF.

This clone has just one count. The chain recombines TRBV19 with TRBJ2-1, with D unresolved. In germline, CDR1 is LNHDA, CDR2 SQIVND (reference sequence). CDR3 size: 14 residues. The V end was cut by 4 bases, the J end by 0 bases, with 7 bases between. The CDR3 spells CASSTIFSYNEQFF. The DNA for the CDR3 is TGTGCCAGTAGTACTATATTCTCCTACAATGAGCAGTTCTTC.

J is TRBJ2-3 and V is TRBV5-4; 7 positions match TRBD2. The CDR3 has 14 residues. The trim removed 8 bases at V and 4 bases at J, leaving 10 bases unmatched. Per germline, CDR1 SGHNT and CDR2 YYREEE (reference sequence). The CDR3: CARGGGVDADTQYF. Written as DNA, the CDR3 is TGTGCCAGGGGCGGGGGAGTTGATGCAGATACGCAGTATTTT.

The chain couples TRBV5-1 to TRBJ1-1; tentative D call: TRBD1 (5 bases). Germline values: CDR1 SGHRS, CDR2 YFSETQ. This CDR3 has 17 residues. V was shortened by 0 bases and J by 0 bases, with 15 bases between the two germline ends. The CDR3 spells CASSLARVLGVNTEAFF. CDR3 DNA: TGCGCCAGCAGCTTGGCCAGGGTCTTAGGGGTGAACACTGAAGCTTTCTTT.